The 24 T cell receptor beta chains below all came from one sample that was sequenced in a study of beta chain features in type 1 diabetes. General study findings and limits: Moderate but significant shortening of TCRB CDR3s was recorded in all four CD4+ subsets from Type 1 diabetes patients.

The antigens these receptors bind are not known. Reverse transcribing all isolated RNA meant expressed TCRB transcripts were sequenced. Measured with immunoSEQ multiplex PCR; TCRdb has only the in-frame clones, and not every one. The sample includes approximately 52,000 clones, 50% to 75% of them seen just once. The sequencing sample was made of stem cell memory CD4+ T cells from blood. These receptors originate from a woman under 40 with type 1 diabetes.

The chain combines TRBV5-1 with TRBJ2-2; D is perhaps TRBD1 (6 bases). Trimming took 0 bases from V and 7 from J, leaving 13 bases between them. Per germline, CDR1 SGHRS and CDR2 YFSETQ. This CDR3 region has 15 residues. CDR3: CASSLAQGNLGELFF. The CDR3 nucleotides read TGCGCCAGCAGCTTGGCACAGGGAAATCTCGGGGAGCTGTTTTTT.

Concerning this clone itself: Other DNA variants within this sample encode the same CDR3. The CDR3 loop reads CASSLDRLNYGYTF. DNA of the CDR3: TGCGCCAGCAGCTTGGACAGGTTGAACTATGGCTACACCTTC. The rearrangement joins TRBV5-1 to TRBJ1-2; perhaps TRBD1 as D (5 bases). The germline V and J ends were trimmed by 0 bases and 2 bases, with 8 bases remaining between them. The germline V gene encodes CDR1 SGHRS and CDR2 YFSETQ. This CDR3 has 14 residues.

This chain connects TRBV27 to TRBJ2-3, with 10 bases aligning to TRBD2. The junction had 6 bases not matched to a gene; V was cut back by 4 bases and J by 2 bases. Germline V gives CDR1 MNHEY, CDR2 SMNVEV (reference sequence). CDR3 length: 16 residues. CDR3 bases: TGTGCCAGCAGTTACGGACTAGCGGTGAACACAGATACGCAGTATTTT. Its translation: CASSYGLAVNTDTQYF.

This clone appeared a few times. Here the CDR3 DNA reads TGTGCCAGCAGCTACGACAGGGGCGGTACCGGGGAGCTGTTTTTT. It translates to CASSYDRGGTGELFF. The gene calls are TRBV28 and TRBJ2-2, with TRBD1 matching 8 bases. The CDR3 contains 15 residues. Germline V gene data show CDR1 as MDHEN and CDR2 as SYDVKM. The ends lost 6 bases at V and 5 bases at J; junction bases unmatched: 8.

The chain links TRBV27 to TRBJ2-7; TRBD2 agrees at 8 bases. The ends lost 3 bases at V and 5 bases at J; junction bases unmatched: 6. The CDR3 is 14 residues long. Germline CDR1 MNHEY, CDR2 SMNVEV (reference sequence). This chain's CDR3 is CASSFIAGSHEQYF. The CDR3 DNA follows: TGTGCCAGCAGTTTCATAGCGGGATCTCACGAGCAGTACTTC.

This clone is labeled medium-sized. The chain joins TRBV27 to TRBJ2-5; 9 nucleotides align to TRBD1. The V and J ends lost 4 bases and 4 bases, in that order; junction bases with no gene match: 7. Germline V gives CDR1 MNHEY, CDR2 SMNVEV (reference sequence). This CDR3 is built from 15 residues. The CDR3 region is CASSYRGRFGETQYF. CDR3 DNA sequence: TGTGCCAGCAGTTACAGGGGGCGCTTCGGAGAGACCCAGTACTTC.

Only a few counts were recorded for this clone. The rearrangement joins TRBV5-1 to TRBJ2-1; 9 nucleotides match TRBD2. CDR1 SGHRS and CDR2 YFSETQ come from the germline V gene. Trimming removed 0 bases from V and 6 bases from J; junction bases left unmatched: 4. The CDR3 consists of 15 residues. The CDR3: CASSLALAGVNEQFF. In DNA, the CDR3 is TGCGCCAGCAGCTTGGCATTAGCGGGAGTCAATGAGCAGTTCTTC.

This clone has just one count. V is TRBV9 and J is TRBJ2-5; TRBD2 matches at 7 bases. Looked up from germline, CDR1 is SGDLS and CDR2 is YYNGEE. This CDR3 region has 15 residues. J was trimmed by 5 bases and V by 4 bases; bases with no gene match: 11. The DNA of the CDR3 is TGTGCCAGCAGCCCACGACTAGCTTCAAAGGAGACCCAGTACTTC. This translates into CASSPRLASKETQYF.

This chain links TRBV2 with TRBJ1-5, with 8 bases lining up with TRBD1. This CDR3 is 17 amino acids long. J gave up 2 bases and V 4 bases, and 10 bases lay outside the gene matches. Germline values: CDR1 SNHLY, CDR2 FYNNEI. CDR3 loop: CASSGDRNRGGNQPQHF. The CDR3 coding sequence is TGTGCCAGCAGTGGGGACAGGAATCGTGGTGGCAATCAGCCCCAGCATTTT. The full variable domain, rest sourced from reference TRBV2 and TRBJ1-5, is EPEVTQTPSHQVTQMGQEVILRCVPISNHLYFYWYRQILGQKVEFLVSFYNNEISEKSEIFDDQFSVERPDGSNFTLKIRSTKLEDSAMYFCASSGDRNRGGNQPQHFGDGTRLSIL.

This clone was recorded a few times. This sequence joins TRBV7-9 and TRBJ2-5, with a weak D call TRBD2 (6 bases). Germline-derived CDR1 and CDR2 are SEHNR and FQNEAQ (reference sequence). The CDR3 sequence is 14 residues long. Deletions cut 5 bases from V and 3 bases from J, with 13 bases between. The CDR3 DNA is TGTGCCAGCAGCCCCATGGGCGGGGAAGAGACCCAGTACTTC. This codes for CASSPMGGEETQYF.

The gene calls are TRBV4-2 and TRBJ2-1; 8 positions agree with TRBD2. This CDR3 is built from 17 residues. Losses at the gene ends were 0 bases for V and 4 bases for J; bases not matched to a gene: 8. CDR1 and CDR2 from the germline V gene are LGHNA and YNFKEQ. The CDR3: CASSQDKGREGYNEQFF. The CDR3 DNA sequence: TGTGCCAGCAGCCAAGATAAAGGCCGGGAGGGTTACAATGAGCAGTTCTTC.

The V and J genes are TRBV14 and TRBJ2-3; D may be TRBD2 (6 bases). The CDR3 covers 14 residues. Germline CDR1 SGHDN, CDR2 FVKESK. Trimming shortened V by 0 bases and J by 8 bases, and 12 bases separated the two germline ends. The CDR3 loop is CASSQEASVGTQYF. The CDR3 coding sequence is TGTGCCAGCAGCCAAGAGGCTAGCGTGGGTACGCAGTATTTT.

Note on this clone: Other nucleotide sequences in the sample specify the same CDR3. The chain uses TRBV28 and TRBJ2-7, with 7 positions matching TRBD1. There are 16 residues in the CDR3. Germline assignment: CDR1 MDHEN and CDR2 SYDVKM. With 6 bases clipped from V and 0 bases from J, the junction kept 11 bases outside the gene matches. In DNA, the CDR3 is TGTGCCAGCAGCTCATCCGGGACAGCTATCTCCTACGAGCAGTACTTC. It translates to CASSSSGTAISYEQYF. The variable domain in full, completed from reference TRBV28 and TRBJ2-7, reads DVKVTQSSRYLVKRTGEKVFLECVQDMDHENMFWYRQDPGLGLRLIYFSYDVKMKEKGDIPEGYSVSREKKERFSLILESASTNQTSMYLCASSSSGTAISYEQYFGPGTRLTVT.

A note on this clone: An end of the junction differs from the germline gene, which may be a read error. This chain connects TRBV7-7 to TRBJ2-7; 8 positions agree with TRBD1. CDR1 SSHAT and CDR2 FNYEAQ come from the germline V gene (reference sequence). The CDR3 contains 16 residues. This chain's CDR3 is CASSLRPGQAIYEQYF. As DNA, the CDR3 is TGTGCTAGCAGCCTAAGACCGGGACAGGCGATCTACGAGCAGTACTTC.

The chain carries TRBV4-2 and TRBJ1-2; TRBD1 might be the D (6 bases). The V and J ends lost 5 bases and 8 bases respectively, with 21 bases between them. The germline V gene encodes CDR1 LGHNA and CDR2 YNFKEQ. The CDR3 consists of 15 residues. The CDR3 nucleotides are TGTGCCAGCAGCAACCCGGCGGGGGGCGCGGAGGGCTACACCTTC. Translating it yields CASSNPAGGAEGYTF.

This clone was recorded only once. V usage is TRBV19 and J usage is TRBJ1-1; perhaps TRBD1 as D (5 bases). The germline CDR1 and CDR2 sequences are LNHDA and SQIVND (reference sequence). This CDR3 has 13 amino acids. Trimming pared 3 bases from V and 4 bases from J, leaving 9 bases between. CDR3 sequence (DNA): TGTGCCAGTAGTATCAAAGGGGTCACTGAAGCTTTCTTT. This codes for CASSIKGVTEAFF.

J is TRBJ2-1 and V is TRBV14; TRBD2 matches 9 bases. The trim removed 1 base at V and 1 base at J, leaving 5 bases unmatched. Germline CDR1 reads SGHDN; CDR2 reads FVKESK. The CDR3 contains 17 residues. Written as DNA, the CDR3 is TGTGCCAGCAGCCAAGTGGCTAGCGGGATGTCCTACAATGAGCAGTTCTTC. It yields the protein CASSQVASGMSYNEQFF.

This chain uses TRBV10-3 with TRBJ2-7, with 8 bases that match TRBD1. Germline V gene lookup returns CDR1 ENHRY and CDR2 SYGVKD. The trim removed 2 bases at V and 4 bases at J, leaving 4 bases unmatched. CDR3 length: 14 amino acids. The CDR3 protein is CAISEGTGGYEQYF. The CDR3 nucleotides are TGTGCCATCAGTGAGGGTACAGGGGGGTACGAGCAGTACTTC.

This chain connects TRBV29-1 to TRBJ2-7, with TRBD2 identical over 10 bases. Germline-derived CDR1 and CDR2 are SQVTM and ANQGSEA. The CDR3 runs to 14 residues. The ends lost 4 bases at V and 6 bases at J; junction bases unmatched: 9. This CDR3 is CSVVLAGAGREQYF. CDR3 coding DNA: TGCAGCGTTGTCCTAGCGGGAGCTGGTCGCGAGCAGTACTTC.

The rearrangement uses TRBV2 and TRBJ1-1; TRBD1 aligns across 7 bases. This CDR3 spans 9 amino acids. V lost 9 bases and J lost 11; bases outside the gene matches: 3. CDR1 SNHLY and CDR2 FYNNEI come from the germline V gene. The DNA for the CDR3 is TGTGCCAGTGGAGGGGGCGCTTTCTTT. Residues: CASGGGAFF.

This clone occurred a few times. The chain has TRBV7-9 and TRBJ2-7; TRBD2 might be the D (5 bases). The CDR3 contains 12 residues. Trimming left V 7 bases short and J 6 bases short, with 13 bases between. Germline-derived CDR1 and CDR2 are SEHNR and FQNEAQ (reference sequence). DNA of the CDR3: TGTGCCAGCACTCGCACCGAGGGCGAGCAGTACTTC. Translated: CASTRTEGEQYF.

The J gene is TRBJ2-3, the V gene TRBV4-1, with 7 bases matching TRBD2. From germline, CDR1 is MGHRA and CDR2 YSYEKL. CDR3 length: 15 amino acids. V gave up 6 bases and J gave up 3 bases; unmatched junction bases: 9. CDR3 nucleotides: TGCGCCAGCAGGCCGTGGCGGGAGACGACAGATACGCAGTATTTT. Residues: CASRPWRETTDTQYF.

J is TRBJ2-1 and V is TRBV19; 12 bases fit TRBD1. CDR3 size: 18 residues. CDR1 is LNHDA, CDR2 SQIVND, per germline (reference sequence). J lost 5 bases, V lost 3 bases, and 11 bases had no gene match. The CDR3 here is CASSIRDRGLAADNEQFF. Here the CDR3 DNA reads TGTGCCAGTAGTATCCGGGACAGGGGGCTAGCGGCAGACAATGAGCAGTTCTTC.

This rearrangement joins TRBV5-1 to TRBJ1-4; 8 bases are shared with TRBD1. The CDR3 runs to 14 residues. After removal of 4 bases from V and 6 bases from J, the junction contained 5 bases not matched to a gene. Germline-derived CDR1 and CDR2 are SGHRS and YFSETQ. The CDR3 bases are TGCGCCAGCAGCCGGACAGGGAGTGATGAAAAACTGTTTTTT. Residues: CASSRTGSDEKLFF.